These 9 T cell receptor beta chains were all obtained from the same sample, sequenced in a study of cytomegalovirus exposure and HLA in healthy donors. PCR involved 60 Vbeta and 13 Jbeta primers. Measured with immunoSEQ multiplex PCR; TCRdb has only the in-frame clones, and not every one. The table lists some 120,000 clones, 72% of them singletons. Source material: PBMCs. These receptors all come from a man aged 25 to 40 in good health and CMV-seronegative.

For this clone: At one end the junction does not follow the germline gene, possibly because of a read error. The chain couples TRBV5-8 to TRBJ1-2; 8 bases match TRBD1. This CDR3 comprises 14 residues. The germline gives CDR1 SGHTS, CDR2 YDEGEE. CDR3 region: CASSLTGTGVLYPF. The CDR3 region has the DNA TGTGCCAGCAGCTTGACCGGGACAGGAGTTTTGTACCCCTTC.

V gene TRBV7-2 combines with J gene TRBJ2-7; 9 bases are shared with TRBD1. Germline CDR1 and CDR2: SGHTA and FQGNSA. With 4 bases clipped from V and 9 bases from J, the junction kept 10 bases outside the gene matches. The CDR3 contains 14 residues. CDR3 sequence: CASSSDRGKGGQYF. The CDR3 DNA follows: TGTGCCAGCAGCTCGGACAGGGGAAAAGGCGGGCAGTACTTC. Combining the CDR3 with reference TRBV7-2 and TRBJ2-7 gives the whole variable domain GAGVSQSPSNKVTEKGKDVELRCDPISGHTALYWYRQSLGQGLEFLIYFQGNSAPDKSGLPSDRFSAERTGGSVSTLTIQRTQQEDSAVYLCASSSDRGKGGQYFGPGTRLTVT.

The chain carries TRBV5-6 and TRBJ1-1; the match to TRBD1 covers 10 bases. The CDR3 extends over 14 amino acids. V was pared by 3 bases and J by 5 bases, with 4 bases of the junction left unmatched. Germline-derived CDR1 and CDR2 are SGHDT and YYEEEE. In nucleotides, the CDR3 is TGTGCCAGCAGCTGGGGGACAGGGGTTACTGAAGCTTTCTTT. It yields the protein CASSWGTGVTEAFF.

This sequence joins TRBV6-5 and TRBJ1-2; no reliable D call. V was trimmed by 5 bases and J by 8 bases, leaving 12 bases between them. The CDR3 spans 12 residues. Germline V gives CDR1 MNHEY, CDR2 SVGAGI. For the CDR3, the DNA is TGTGCCAGCAGTCGAGGGATAGGCGGCTACACCTTC. The encoded protein is CASSRGIGGYTF.

Regarding this clone: The same CDR3 also results from other DNA sequences found in this sample. This chain links TRBV9 with TRBJ2-7, with TRBD2 as a possible D gene (6 bases). The CDR3 sequence is 14 residues long. V was trimmed by 0 bases and J by 0 bases, leaving 7 bases between them. From germline, CDR1 is SGDLS and CDR2 YYNGEE. CDR3 region: CASSVGGDSYEQYF. For the CDR3, the DNA is TGTGCCAGCAGCGTAGGCGGGGACTCCTACGAGCAGTACTTC.

The chain has TRBV7-2 and TRBJ1-1; a possible D gene is TRBD1 (5 bases). Germline lookup yields CDR1 SGHTA and CDR2 FQGNSA. Deletions cut 3 bases from V and 3 bases from J, with 17 bases between. CDR3 length equals 16 residues. CDR3 region: CASSLGQPIGYTEAFF. The CDR3 bases are TGTGCCAGCAGCTTGGGGCAGCCTATAGGTTACACTGAAGCTTTCTTT.

The rearrangement joins TRBV11-2 to TRBJ1-1, with 8 positions matching TRBD1. The CDR3 loop spans 15 amino acids. V lost 3 bases, J lost 6 bases, and 9 bases stayed unmatched. Germline V lookup: CDR1 SGHAT, CDR2 FQNNGV. CDR3 region: CASSFVGTGGAEAFF. DNA of the CDR3: TGTGCCAGCAGCTTCGTAGGGACAGGAGGGGCTGAAGCTTTCTTT.

This chain links TRBV7-6 with TRBJ2-1; 7 positions match TRBD2. The trim removed 5 bases at V and 6 bases at J, leaving 10 bases unmatched. CDR1 and CDR2 (germline): SGHVS, FNYEAQ. The CDR3 extends over 15 amino acids. CDR3 loop: CASSGGVGTSNEQFF. The CDR3 DNA sequence: TGTGCCAGCAGCGGGGGGGTCGGGACTTCCAATGAGCAGTTCTTC. Complete variable domain (other parts from reference TRBV7-6 and TRBJ2-1): GAGVSQSPRYKVTKRGQDVALRCDPISGHVSLYWYRQALGQGPEFLTYFNYEAQQDKSGLPNDRFSAERPEGSISTLTIQRTEQRDSAMYRCASSGGVGTSNEQFFGPGTRLTVL.

CDR3 in amino acids: CASSYSATHYGYTF. In DNA, the CDR3 is TGTGCCAGCAGTTACTCTGCGACTCACTATGGCTACACCTTC. The chain recombines TRBV6-5 with TRBJ1-2; D gene unclear. V shed 0 bases and J shed 3 bases, with 8 bases lying between them. Per the germline V gene, CDR1 is MNHEY and CDR2 is SVGAGI. The CDR3 totals 14 residues.